Below are 20 T cell receptor beta chains sequenced from a single sample in a study of T cell responses to AZD1222 COVID-19 vaccine. Assay used: immunoSEQ multiplex PCR; TCRdb lists only in-frame clones, some missing. The sample gives about 97,000 clones, around 88% of which show up once; over 6.5% is in the top ten. The sample was peripheral blood, taken on day 0 of AZD1222 vaccination. Receptors originate from an adult in good health.

The chain links TRBV6-5 to TRBJ1-1; D gene ambiguous. The CDR3 length is 16 residues. Trimming stripped 0 bases from V and 1 base from J, with 12 bases between. The germline V gene has CDR1 MNHEY and CDR2 SVGAGI. The CDR3 bases are TGTGCCAGCAGTTACTCGCGGGAGGTGGGGAACACTGAAGCTTTCTTT. It is translated as CASSYSREVGNTEAFF.

The chain is built from TRBV14 and TRBJ2-1; TRBD2 agrees at 8 bases. With V trimmed by 0 bases and J by 7 bases, 8 bases remained unmatched. Germline V lookup: CDR1 SGHDN, CDR2 FVKESK. The CDR3 consists of 16 residues. The CDR3 loop reads CASSQEMSSGWNEQFF. DNA for the CDR3: TGTGCCAGCAGCCAAGAAATGTCTAGCGGGTGGAATGAGCAGTTCTTC.

J is TRBJ2-1 and V is TRBV5-1, with 12 bases that match TRBD2. This CDR3 spans 19 amino acids. Germline V lookup: CDR1 SGHRS, CDR2 YFSETQ. Trimming took 2 bases from V and 2 from J; bases not matched to a gene: 11. As DNA, the CDR3 is TGCGCCAGCAGCTTCCAGGGACTAGCGGGTCCCCCTCCCTACAATGAGCAGTTCTTC. Translating gives CASSFQGLAGPPPYNEQFF.

The chain uses TRBV5-4 and TRBJ2-5, with 10 bases that match TRBD2. The CDR3 sequence is 15 residues long. The V gene end was trimmed by 3 bases and the J gene end by 2 bases; junction bases not matched to a gene: 4. Germline CDR1 and CDR2: SGHNT and YYREEE (reference sequence). CDR3 DNA: TGTGCCAGCAGCTCCGGACTAGCGGCTCAAGAGACCCAGTACTTC. This sequence encodes CASSSGLAAQETQYF.

CDR3 sequence (DNA): TGTGCCAGCAGTGAAGGAACCTGGGGCAATCAGCCCCAGCATTTT. Protein: CASSEGTWGNQPQHF. The chain has TRBV6-1 and TRBJ1-5; D call uncertain. Trimming left V 1 base short and J 2 bases short, with 9 bases between. The CDR3 extends over 15 amino acids. Germline V gene data show CDR1 as MNHNS and CDR2 as SASEGT.

The chain has TRBV5-1 and TRBJ2-5; 7 bases line up with TRBD1. V lost 4 bases to trimming and J lost 4 bases; unmatched junction nucleotides: 10. Germline V gene sequence: CDR1 SGHRS, CDR2 YFSETQ. The CDR3 consists of 15 residues. CDR3 DNA sequence: TGCGCCAGCAGCCTTACGGGGACAGAAGGAGAGACCCAGTACTTC. As protein: CASSLTGTEGETQYF.

The J gene is TRBJ2-2, the V gene TRBV28, with a weak D call TRBD1 (6 bases). V was cut by 4 bases and J by 0 bases, with 12 bases left in between. This CDR3 has 16 amino acids. Germline V gene sequence: CDR1 MDHEN, CDR2 SYDVKM. For the CDR3, the DNA is TGTGCCAGCAGTTGGGCCGGGACAACGAACACCGGGGAGCTGTTTTTT. The encoded protein is CASSWAGTTNTGELFF.

The rearrangement uses TRBV25-1 and TRBJ2-7; possibly TRBD2 for D (5 bases). The V gene lost 2 bases and the J gene lost 3 bases, with 5 bases spanning the gap. This CDR3 has 12 residues. Germline CDR1 and CDR2: MGHDK and SYGVNS. The CDR3 spells CASSETSYEQYF. Here the CDR3 DNA reads TGTGCCAGCAGTGAAACTAGCTACGAGCAGTACTTC.

This chain joins TRBV6-6 and TRBJ1-5, with D hard to call. The CDR3 extends over 13 amino acids. Germline lookup yields CDR1 MNHNY and CDR2 SVGAGI (reference sequence). V lost 2 bases and J lost 2, with 4 bases in between. The DNA for the CDR3 is TGTGCCAGCAGTTACGGGGGCAATCAGCCCCAGCATTTT. As protein: CASSYGGNQPQHF.

The genes are TRBV5-6 and TRBJ1-2; weak D call: TRBD1 (5 bases). This CDR3 contains 13 residues. The V end lost 4 bases, the J end lost 5 bases, and 12 bases lay between the germline ends. Germline CDR1 is SGHDT and CDR2 is YYEEEE. Written as DNA, the CDR3 is TGTGCCAGCAGCACTAGGGGTGGGTATGGCTACACCTTC. It translates to CASSTRGGYGYTF.

The chain is built from TRBV9 and TRBJ1-4; 10 bases are a match to TRBD1. CDR3 size: 17 residues. Unmatched junction bases numbered 9, after V lost 3 bases and J lost 4 bases. CDR1 and CDR2 from the germline V gene are SGDLS and YYNGEE. The CDR3 coding sequence is TGTGCCAGCAGCGCCCGGGACAGGGGACCCTTTAATGAAAAACTGTTTTTT. Its protein is CASSARDRGPFNEKLFF.

This chain joins TRBV15 and TRBJ2-5; perhaps D is TRBD1 or TRBD2 (5 bases each). Trimming left V 4 bases short and J 0 bases short, with 18 bases between. Germline lookup yields CDR1 LNHNV and CDR2 YYDKDF (reference sequence). This CDR3 comprises 17 residues. CDR3 DNA sequence: TGTGCCACCAGCAACAACCCCGGGACCACGTACCAAGAGACCCAGTACTTC. It translates to CATSNNPGTTYQETQYF.

This clone was observed once. The chain is built from TRBV30 and TRBJ1-1; tentatively, D is TRBD1 (5 bases). Trimming took 2 bases from V and 11 from J, leaving 21 bases between them. Germline V gene data show CDR1 as GTSNPN and CDR2 as SVGIG (reference sequence). This CDR3 is built from 14 residues. CDR3: CAWSPPLPGGRAFF. In DNA, the CDR3 is TGTGCCTGGAGTCCCCCCTTACCCGGGGGGAGGGCTTTCTTT.

The chain couples TRBV6-5 to TRBJ2-1; D is tentatively TRBD1 or TRBD2 (5 bases each). The germline CDR1 and CDR2 sequences are MNHEY and SVGAGI. This CDR3 spans 14 amino acids. V lost 2 bases, J lost 5 bases, and 10 bases lay in between. In DNA form, the CDR3 reads TGTGCCAGCAGTTACGGGGGAGTCGACAATGAGCAGTTCTTC. Residues: CASSYGGVDNEQFF.

V is TRBV2 and J is TRBJ1-6; 11 bases match TRBD1. The germline CDR1 and CDR2 sequences are SNHLY and FYNNEI. With 6 bases clipped from V and 10 bases from J, the junction kept 11 bases outside the gene matches. The CDR3 has 16 amino acids. The CDR3 coding sequence is TGTGCCAGCAGGATTGACGGACAGGGGGCGCGCTCACCCCTCCACTTT. Its translation: CASRIDGQGARSPLHF.

The V call is TRBV19, the J call TRBJ1-3, with unresolved D. V lost 5 bases and J lost 0, with 11 bases in between. The CDR3 consists of 15 residues. Germline values: CDR1 LNHDA, CDR2 SQIVND (reference sequence). The CDR3 DNA sequence: TGTGCCAGTAGTCGGGCGGTCAACTCTGGAAACACCATATATTTT. Its protein product is CASSRAVNSGNTIYF.

The chain links TRBV7-8 to TRBJ2-3; D is unclear. CDR1 and CDR2 from the germline V gene are SGHVS and FQNEAQ. Trimming cost V 4 bases and J 2 bases, with 10 bases left between them. The CDR3 sequence is 14 residues long. CDR3 nucleotide sequence: TGTGCCAGCAGCTCACCCGGCCTCACAGATACGCAGTATTTT. This gives the protein CASSSPGLTDTQYF.

This clone is a singleton in its sample. J is TRBJ1-1 and V is TRBV29-1; 7 positions agree with TRBD1. After removal of 7 bases from V and 6 bases from J, the junction contained 11 bases not matched to a gene. Germline-derived CDR1 and CDR2 are SQVTM and ANQGSEA. This CDR3 comprises 13 residues. The DNA for the CDR3 is TGCAGCGCGGCGGGACAGCTCCGGTCTGAAGCTTTCTTT. It specifies CSAAGQLRSEAFF.

In this sample, this clone turned up a few times. The chain joins TRBV6-4 to TRBJ2-4, with a weak D call TRBD2 (6 bases). The CDR3 contains 16 residues. From germline, CDR1 is MRHNA and CDR2 SNTAGT. V dropped 3 bases and J dropped 0 bases, with 12 bases sitting between them. The CDR3 spells CASSELGGLAKNIQYF. The CDR3 coding sequence is TGTGCCAGCAGTGAGTTGGGAGGTCTAGCCAAAAACATTCAGTACTTC.

This clone was detected only once. This chain connects TRBV7-9 to TRBJ2-2; a possible D gene is TRBD2 (7 bases). Trimming took off 7 bases at V and 6 bases at J, with 15 bases between the two ends. CDR3 length: 14 amino acids. Germline V lookup: CDR1 SEHNR, CDR2 FQNEAQ (reference sequence). CDR3 sequence (DNA): TGTGCCAGCACTCGGGGGGCTGGCCCCGGGGAGCTGTTTTTT. Protein product: CASTRGAGPGELFF.